The text below deals with one TCR beta chain. The antigen is undetermined. PCR or immunohistochemistry showed mismatch repair deficiency in every enrolled patient. Three pembrolizumab responders had their TCRs sequenced. The data originate from a study of PD-1 blockade in mismatch repair-deficient tumors. About the study: All were previously treated, progressing patients with approximately 12 mismatch repair-deficient cancer types.

The study's findings and limits: Rapid post-treatment expansion, then contraction, generally preceding radiologic response, marked tumor-resident clones.

This CDR3 region has 17 residues. The ends lost 4 bases at V and 0 bases at J; junction bases unmatched: 7. The germline V gene encodes CDR1 SGHRS and CDR2 YFSETQ. The protocol was immunoSEQ multiplex PCR, while the TCRdb copy is restricted to in-frame clones and leaves out a portion. Seen here are about 120,000 clones, roughly 86% observed once, and the top ten hold about 10%. Specimen: peripheral blood, collected approximately 72 weeks after starting pembrolizumab. This TCR was recovered from an adult with mismatch repair-deficient cancer. The chain links TRBV5-1 to TRBJ2-1, with 10 bases aligning to TRBD2. CDR3 sequence reads: CASSRSPSGSSYNEQFF. The CDR3 DNA is TGCGCCAGCAGCCGTTCCCCTAGCGGGAGCTCCTACAATGAGCAGTTCTTC.